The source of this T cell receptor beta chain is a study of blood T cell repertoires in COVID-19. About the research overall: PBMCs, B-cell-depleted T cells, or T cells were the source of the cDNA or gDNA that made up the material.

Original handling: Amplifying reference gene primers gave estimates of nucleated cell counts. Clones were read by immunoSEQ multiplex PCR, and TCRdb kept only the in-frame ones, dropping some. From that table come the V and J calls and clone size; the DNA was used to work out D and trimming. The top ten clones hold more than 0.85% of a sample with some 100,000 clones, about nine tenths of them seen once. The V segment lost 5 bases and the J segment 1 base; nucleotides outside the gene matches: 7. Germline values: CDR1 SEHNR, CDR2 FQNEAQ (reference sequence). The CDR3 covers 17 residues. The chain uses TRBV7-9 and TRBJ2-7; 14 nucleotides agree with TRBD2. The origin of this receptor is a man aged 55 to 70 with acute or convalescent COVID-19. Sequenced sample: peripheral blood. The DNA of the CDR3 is TGTGCCAGCAGCCCGGGGGGACTAGCGGGAGCTTCCTACGAGCAGTACTTC. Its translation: CASSPGGLAGASYEQYF. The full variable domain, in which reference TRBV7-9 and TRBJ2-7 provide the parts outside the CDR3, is DTGVSQNPRHKITKRGQNVTFRCDPISEHNRLYWYRQTLGQGPEFLTYFQNEAQLEKSRLLSDRFSAERPKGSFSTLEIQRTEQGDSAMYLCASSPGGLAGASYEQYFGPGTRLTVT.